Given below is one T cell receptor beta chain in context. Seattle's enrolled individuals joined amid active infection and were then monitored longitudinally. This entry comes from a study of blood T cell repertoires in COVID-19. Study in general: Sources were T cells, B-cell-depleted T cells, or PBMCs; the material itself was cDNA or gDNA.

The CDR3 is 12 residues long. Trimming took 3 bases from V and 8 from J; bases not matched to a gene: 4. Germline V gene lookup returns CDR1 SQVTM and CDR2 ANQGSEA. Original processing notes: Estimated nucleated cell counts came from reference gene primer amplification. Sequencing was performed with immunoSEQ multiplex PCR; in TCRdb, only in-frame clones are kept and a portion is missing. For V, J and clone size, that table is used; D and trimming come from the DNA. There are roughly 200,000 clones in the sample; 82% occur only once, and about 7.8% lies in the top ten. The chain uses TRBV29-1 and TRBJ2-1, with 7 bases lining up with TRBD2. Sequenced material: peripheral blood. This TCR came from a woman aged 55-69 years with COVID-19, enrolled during active disease. In DNA, the CDR3 is TGCAGCGTTGAGCCGGGAGGTTATGAGCAGTTCTTC. Translated: CSVEPGGYEQFF.